These 7 T cell receptor beta chains share one sample of origin, sequenced in a study of circulating CD8 cells and anti-PD-1 response in melanoma. TCR libraries were prepared from 15 ng of total RNA with the QIAseq Immune Repertoire TCR panel. TCRdb redid the calling of the reads with MiXCR, one entry per CDR3 protein. The sample gives around 340 distinct CDR3 sequences, around 8% of which show up once; around two fifths is in the top ten. From live CD3+CD8+TCRalphabeta+ cells, four PD-1 and/or TIGIT subsets were sorted. Sequenced material: CD8+ T cells from PBMCs, taken at baseline or after one month of anti-PD-1 therapy (not recorded which). The receptors originated from a human donor with melanoma.

This clonotype is large. The chain recombines TRBV28 with TRBJ2-2; D gene ambiguous. V dropped 3 bases and J dropped 7 bases, with 6 bases sitting between them. Germline V CDR1 and CDR2: MDHEN, SYDVKM. This CDR3 region has 12 residues. CDR3 residues: CASSFKDGELFF. CDR3 in DNA: TGTGCCAGCAGTTTTAAGGACGGGGAGCTGTTTTTT.

This clonotype is judged medium-sized. The chain combines TRBV5-4 with TRBJ1-2; TRBD1 aligns across 9 bases. Germline V gene data show CDR1 as SGHNT and CDR2 as YYREEE (reference sequence). The CDR3 sequence is 13 residues long. Losses at the gene ends were 2 bases for V and 9 bases for J; bases not matched to a gene: 5. The CDR3 DNA is TGTGCCAGCAGCTTAGCTGGGACAGGGCGCTACACCTTC. Translated: CASSLAGTGRYTF.

This clonotype is classed as medium-sized. V is TRBV15 and J is TRBJ2-2; TRBD1 agrees at 10 bases. The trim removed 6 bases at V and 4 bases at J, leaving 11 bases unmatched. The CDR3 contains 17 residues. Per germline, CDR1 LNHNV and CDR2 YYDKDF (reference sequence). CDR3 sequence: CATSNPSGQGLTGELFF. The DNA for the CDR3 is TGTGCCACCAGTAACCCCTCGGGACAGGGGCTCACCGGGGAGCTGTTTTTT.

This clonotype ranks as large. This sequence joins TRBV29-1 and TRBJ2-5; D is unresolved. CDR1 SQVTM and CDR2 ANQGSEA come from the germline V gene. The CDR3 covers 13 residues. V was cut by 0 bases and J by 5 bases, with 10 bases left in between. The CDR3, as DNA: TGCAGCGTTGAAGACCCGGGTGGGGAGACCCAGTACTTC. As protein: CSVEDPGGETQYF.

Sample share makes this clonotype medium-sized. V and J are TRBV28 and TRBJ2-6; 7 bases fit TRBD2. Germline lookup yields CDR1 MDHEN and CDR2 SYDVKM. J was trimmed by 1 base and V by 8 bases; bases with no gene match: 5. This CDR3 comprises 15 residues. This chain's CDR3 is CASCLRGSGANVLTF. CDR3 sequence (DNA): TGTGCCAGCTGTCTGCGGGGGTCTGGGGCCAACGTCCTGACTTTC.

This clonotype ranks as large. The J gene is TRBJ2-1, the V gene TRBV6-2 or TRBV6-3; 7 nucleotides align to TRBD2. The germline V gene has CDR1 MNHEY and CDR2 SVGEGT. The CDR3 has 16 residues. V was pared by 2 bases and J by 4 bases, with 8 bases of the junction left unmatched. In nucleotides, the CDR3 is TGTGCCAGCAGTTACCTCCCCGGGACTACTTACAATGAGCAGTTCTTC. Protein sequence: CASSYLPGTTYNEQFF.

This clonotype is medium-sized in the sample. V gene TRBV12-3 or TRBV12-4 combines with J gene TRBJ2-3; the D gene is possibly TRBD1 (6 bases). There are 14 residues in the CDR3. V dropped 5 bases and J dropped 5 bases, with 14 bases sitting between them. The CDR3, as DNA: TGTGCCAGCAGTCCCTTGGGGGCCGTAGATACGCAGTATTTT. This codes for CASSPLGAVDTQYF.